This T cell receptor (beta chain) came from a study of T cells after posttransplantation cyclophosphamide. Study-wide points: TRB overlap between skin or GI tissue T cells and blood was limited. Recipient CMV seropositivity and CMV reactivation strongly tracked TRB clonality.

Comment on this clone: Antigen specificity is unknown.

The V end lost 7 bases, the J end lost 9 bases, and 18 bases lay between the germline ends. There are 13 residues in the CDR3. CDR1 is SNHLY and CDR2 is FYNNEI in the germline V gene. Profiling relied on immunoSEQ multiplex PCR, and the TCRdb table lists in-frame clones only, not all of them. The table lists some 18,000 clones, about 85% of them singletons, with about 6.7% in the top ten. A marrow graft followed busulfan-fludarabine conditioning, with cyclophosphamide on days +3 and +4. This receptor was identified in a female patient aged 35-55 years who received an allogeneic stem cell transplant from a related donor, was CMV-positive, and had no GVHD. Part of the T cell pool may stem from the graft donor. The specimen comprised PBMCs, sampled after allogeneic stem cell transplant with posttransplant cyclophosphamide. The chain uses TRBV2 and TRBJ1-1; D is unclear. The CDR3 coding sequence is TGTGCCAGCACCGATGCCTGGCAGCGCCAAGCTTTCTTT. Translating gives CASTDAWQRQAFF.